This T cell receptor beta chain was profiled in a study of beta chain features in type 1 diabetes. General study points: Moderate but significant shortening of TCRB CDR3s was recorded in all four CD4+ subsets from Type 1 diabetes patients.

Expressed TCRB transcripts were sequenced because the entire RNA isolate underwent reverse transcription. Sequenced by immunoSEQ multiplex PCR; TCRdb stores in-frame clones only, minus some. The sample has a few hundred thousand clones; less than 15% are singletons. The ends were cut back, 4 bases at V and 4 bases at J, with 17 bases in the middle. The V gene's germline CDR1 is SGDLS and CDR2 YYNGEE. CDR3 length: 16 residues. This clone showed up just a few times. Its cognate antigen is unknown. This TCR came from a woman between 18 and 29 years old with type 1 diabetes. Source material: naive CD4+ T cells from blood. V is TRBV9 and J is TRBJ2-2; D gene uncertain. CDR3 DNA sequence: TGTGCCAGCAGCCCCATTCCGGGTCACCCCACCGGGGAGCTGTTTTTT. Residues: CASSPIPGHPTGELFF. Full variable domain (outside the CDR3, taken from reference TRBV9 and TRBJ2-2): DSGVTQTPKHLITATGQRVTLRCSPRSGDLSVYWYQQSLDQGLQFLIQYYNGEERAKGNILERFSAQQFPDLHSELNLSSLELGDSALYFCASSPIPGHPTGELFFGEGSRLTVL.